Listed here is a single T cell receptor beta chain. These data are taken from a study of T-cell memory formation after mild COVID-19. Constant-segment primers were used for 5'RACE, and the resulting TCR alpha and TCR beta cDNA libraries carried sample barcodes and UMIs. MiXCR, applied by TCRdb to the 5' RACE reads, yields one record per CDR3 protein. The sample consists of about 340,000 distinct CDR3 sequences, approximately 16% of them appearing once. Germline V gene lookup returns CDR1 MNHEY and CDR2 SVGEGT. V dropped 8 bases and J dropped 6 bases, with 14 bases sitting between them. This CDR3 region has 13 residues.

The chain combines TRBV6-2 or TRBV6-3 with TRBJ2-1; D may be TRBD1 (5 bases). The sequenced sample was PBMCs or a T cell subset sorted from them (not recorded which). This TCR was recovered from a man aged 18-30 years who had mild COVID-19 (a few samples of this study predate the infection). Cell type and time point are not known. The CDR3 spells CASSRGWGNEQFF. CDR3 coding DNA: TGTGCCAGCTCTAGGGGATGGGGCAATGAGCAGTTCTTC.